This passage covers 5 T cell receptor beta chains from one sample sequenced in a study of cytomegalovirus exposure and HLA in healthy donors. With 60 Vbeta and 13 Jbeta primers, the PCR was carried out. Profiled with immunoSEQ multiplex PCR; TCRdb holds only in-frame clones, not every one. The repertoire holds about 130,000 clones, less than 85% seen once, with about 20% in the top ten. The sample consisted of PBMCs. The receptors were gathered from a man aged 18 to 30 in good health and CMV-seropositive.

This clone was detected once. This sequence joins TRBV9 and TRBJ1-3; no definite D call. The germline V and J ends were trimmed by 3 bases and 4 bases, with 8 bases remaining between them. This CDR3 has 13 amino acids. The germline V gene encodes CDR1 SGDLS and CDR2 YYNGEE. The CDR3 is CASSEFSGNTIYF. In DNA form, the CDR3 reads TGTGCCAGCAGCGAATTCTCCGGAAACACCATATATTTT.

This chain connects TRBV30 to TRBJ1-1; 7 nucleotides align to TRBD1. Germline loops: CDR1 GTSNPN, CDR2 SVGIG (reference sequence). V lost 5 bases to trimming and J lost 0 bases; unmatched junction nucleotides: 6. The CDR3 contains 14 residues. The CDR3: CAWATGQVNTEAFF. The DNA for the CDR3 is TGTGCCTGGGCCACCGGACAGGTGAACACTGAAGCTTTCTTT.

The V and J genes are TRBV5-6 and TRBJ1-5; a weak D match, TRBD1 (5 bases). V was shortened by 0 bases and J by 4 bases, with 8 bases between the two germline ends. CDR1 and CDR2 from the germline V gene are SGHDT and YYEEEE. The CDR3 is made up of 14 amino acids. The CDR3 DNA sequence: TGTGCCAGCAGCTTGGGGGGCCGGAATCAGCCCCAGCATTTT. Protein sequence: CASSLGGRNQPQHF.

CDR3 in DNA: TGCGCCAGCAGCGGACAGAATAATGAAAAACTGTTTTTT. Encoded protein: CASSGQNNEKLFF. V usage is TRBV5-1 and J usage is TRBJ1-4, with D perhaps TRBD1 (6 bases). The germline V gene encodes CDR1 SGHRS and CDR2 YFSETQ. Trimming left V 4 bases short and J 4 bases short, with 8 bases between. The CDR3 extends over 13 amino acids.

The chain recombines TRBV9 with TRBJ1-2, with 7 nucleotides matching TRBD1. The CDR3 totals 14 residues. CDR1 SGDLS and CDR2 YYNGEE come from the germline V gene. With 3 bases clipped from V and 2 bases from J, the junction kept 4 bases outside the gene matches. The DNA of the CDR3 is TGTGCCAGCAGCGGAATGACAGGGAACTATGGCTACACCTTC. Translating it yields CASSGMTGNYGYTF.